What follows describes a single TCR beta chain. Its antigen is as yet unknown. The sample belongs to a study of OX40 agonist ivuxolimab in advanced cancers. Profiling relied on immunoSEQ multiplex PCR, and the TCRdb table lists in-frame clones only, not all of them. The sample has some 82,000 clones, roughly 94% seen once. This CDR3 is built from 14 residues. V was trimmed by 3 bases and J by 4 bases, leaving 13 bases between them. The germline V gene encodes CDR1 MDHEN and CDR2 SYDVKM. The study, taken as a whole, reports: CD8+ T cells showed, on average, more clonal expansion than CD4+ cells. At doses 0.1 to 3.0 mg/kg, CD4+ and CD8+ clones expanded. Some nonresponders likewise displayed low normalized T-cell clonal expansion. Among the least clonally expanded were partial responders at 0.1-3.0 mg/kg.

This sequence was found in an adult with an advanced solid tumor such as melanoma, head and neck, liver or kidney cancer. The sequences come from CD4+ or CD8+ T cells sorted from blood, collected in a trial of the OX40 agonist ivuxolimab. The V and J genes are TRBV28 and TRBJ2-7; D call uncertain. The CDR3 nucleotides are TGTGCCAGCAGTTTTGGTATTTCTAGTTACGAGCAGTACTTC. It is translated as CASSFGISSYEQYF.